This T cell receptor (beta chain) was captured in a study of shared clonotypes between healthy human individuals (TCRdb year 2020). A note on the overall study: A few men and a couple of women, aged 18 to 49 years, made up the cohort. To increase sequencing depth and limit assay-specific biases, TCR repertoire library preparation and sequencing were carried out by different laboratories using diverse techniques. To estimate repertoire size and how much clonotypes are shared between individuals, the study performed deep sequencing of blood TCR repertoires from a few healthy adults. For each donor, three plates each were used for CD4 naive and CD4 memory, two plates were used for CD8 naive, and one plate was used for CD8 memory. Leukapheresis yielded between about 0.94 and 9 billion PBMCs per donor.

Broad study findings and their caveats: Clonotypes shared by all four sorted-subset donors showed higher generation probabilities than non-shared clonotypes. Based on pairwise subsampling, the degree of clonotype sharing among donors was expected to be affected by sequencing depth. When a few donors were compared, the shared fraction of clonotypes was about 5% for naive CD4, less than 4% for naive CD8, 2% to 2.5% for memory CD4, and less than 0.5% for memory CD8. Sampling was restricted to blood, and TCR repertoires in tissue are likely to differ from TCR repertoires in blood. Incomplete sequencing was indicated by rarefaction of sorted-subset datasets, despite the large sequencing depth. Naive subsets generally had larger estimated clonotype richness than memory subsets did. Because the study included only a small number of donors, the genetic and exposure-history diversity represented was limited.

The donors were healthy, HIV-negative adults who had no recently reported acute infections or vaccinations. All donors were Caucasian adults living in Nashville, Tennessee, USA. CD4+ T cells were enriched through magnetic negative selection, after which naive cells were positively selected on CD45RA and the remaining negative fraction served as the memory subset. Blood was obtained by leukapheresis, after which PBMCs were separated by Ficoll-Histopaque density gradient centrifugation and cryopreserved in liquid nitrogen vapor phase. Analytical flow cytometry was used to check the purity and quantity of every magnetically sorted T cell population. Genomic DNA was isolated from each sorted fraction and quantified by UV absorbance on a Nanodrop 2000c. As for this clone: It lacks a known antigen. Base qualities are missing; no much larger clone stands one base away.

Using the deep immunoSEQ assay, multiplex PCR amplified TCR CDR3 regions from genomic DNA. Genomic DNA extracted from each cell subset was distributed evenly over all wells of several immunoSEQ 96-well plates, and each plate served as one replicate. Each replicate PCR for sorted subsets received about 200 ng genomic DNA, equal to roughly 29,000 T cell genomes. Purified libraries were quantified with a Qubit 3.0 fluorometer, sized on a Bioanalyzer 2100, and re-quantified with the KAPA Library Quantification kit. Every immunoSEQ 96-well plate was sequenced on a separate single-read 150-cycle Illumina NextSeq 550 flow cell. On the study's bioinformatics: Because the immunoSEQ output held only junctional sequences and lacked quality scores, the filtering could not match the filtering applied to full-length reads. Sequences were annotated with PyIR, a Python wrapper for IgBLAST v1.9, and V/J genes and CDR3 were assigned using IMGT germline references. Reads were removed for weak V/J assignments (E-value above 1e-6), missing CDR3, stop codons, out-of-frame junctions, or ambiguous translated residues. A V3J clonotype was defined by an identical inferred V gene, J gene, and CDR3 amino acid sequence. The percentage overlap between two repertoires was calculated by dividing the number of shared unique clonotypes by the size of the smaller repertoire. RTK rarefaction, the Chao1 estimator, and Recon v2.1 estimates of unobserved clonotypes were used to assess repertoire richness. Generation probabilities for all TCRbeta clonotypes obtained by the gDNA method from a handful of donors were computed using OLGA. This is the immuneACCESS table as TCRdb keeps it, with only in-frame sequences that have V and J called. A part of the clones is gone; compared with another copy, unresolved V genes explain less than half, and the rest is unexplained. V and J calls and clone size come straight from that table; D and trimming were deduced from the DNA. Present in this sample are a few million clones, roughly 90% of which were seen just once. The top ten constitute around 0.35% of the sample.

Sequenced: naive CD4+ T cells from PBMCs. The cell subset or site label on this specimen signifies: CD45RA+ positively selected. The clonotype comes from a man aged 18 to 29 in good health. Some clones in this sample may be carry-over from other donors' samples.

The nucleotide sequence is given as TGTGCCAGCTCGCGGCAGGGAGGGACCGGGGAGCTGTTTTTT. Its coded protein is CASSRQGGTGELFF. The V and J segments used are TRBV5-6 and TRBJ2-2; a stretch of 7 junction bases matches TRBD2. CDR1 SGHDT and CDR2 YYEEEE were looked up in the germline V gene. For this chain, trimming is 7 bases at the V end and 5 bases at the J end, and the number of junction bases without a gene match is 8. Including the terminal cysteine and phenylalanine, the CDR3 comprises 14 residues. This entry keeps only the CDR3 DNA: 42 bases, framed from base 1.